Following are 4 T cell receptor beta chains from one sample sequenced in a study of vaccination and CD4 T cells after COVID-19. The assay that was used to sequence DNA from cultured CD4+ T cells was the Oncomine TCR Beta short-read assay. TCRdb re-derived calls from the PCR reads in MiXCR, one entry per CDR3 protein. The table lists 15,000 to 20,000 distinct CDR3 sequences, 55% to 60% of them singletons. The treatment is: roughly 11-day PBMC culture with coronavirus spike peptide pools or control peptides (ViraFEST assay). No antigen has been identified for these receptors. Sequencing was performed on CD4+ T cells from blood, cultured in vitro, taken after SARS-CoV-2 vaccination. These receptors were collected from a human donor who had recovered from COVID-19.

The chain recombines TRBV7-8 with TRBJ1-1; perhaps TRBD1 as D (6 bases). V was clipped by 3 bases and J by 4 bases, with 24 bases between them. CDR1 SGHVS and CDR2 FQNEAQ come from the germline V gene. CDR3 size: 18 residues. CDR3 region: CASSLPGHLQAFPTEAFF. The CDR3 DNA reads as TGTGCCAGCAGCTTGCCGGGACACCTACAAGCTTTTCCCACTGAAGCTTTCTTT.

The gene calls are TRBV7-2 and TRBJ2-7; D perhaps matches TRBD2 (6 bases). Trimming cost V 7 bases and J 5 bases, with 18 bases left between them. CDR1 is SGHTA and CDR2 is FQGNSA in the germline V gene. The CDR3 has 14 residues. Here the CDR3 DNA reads TGTGCCAGCACCTCGGGACTGACAGTAGACGAGCAGTACTTC. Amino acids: CASTSGLTVDEQYF.

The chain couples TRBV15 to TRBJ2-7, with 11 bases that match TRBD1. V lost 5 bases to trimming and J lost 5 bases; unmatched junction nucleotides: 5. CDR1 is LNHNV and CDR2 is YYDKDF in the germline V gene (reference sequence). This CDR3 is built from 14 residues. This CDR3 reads CATSRDRGSDEQYF. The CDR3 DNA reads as TGTGCCACCAGCCGGGACAGGGGGTCGGACGAGCAGTACTTC.

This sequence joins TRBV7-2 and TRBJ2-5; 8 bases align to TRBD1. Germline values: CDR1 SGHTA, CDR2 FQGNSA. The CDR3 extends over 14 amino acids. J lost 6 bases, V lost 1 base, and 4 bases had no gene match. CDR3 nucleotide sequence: TGTGCCAGCAGCTTAGGGACAGGGTCGAAGACCCAGTACTTC. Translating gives CASSLGTGSKTQYF.